This passage covers 4 T cell receptor beta chains from one sample sequenced in a study of OX40 agonist ivuxolimab in advanced cancers. Using immunoSEQ multiplex PCR, the repertoire was profiled, and TCRdb retains in-frame clones only, with some absent. This repertoire shows 12,000 to 15,000 clones, approximately 75% found once; its top ten account for under 35%. Specimen: CD4+ or CD8+ T cells sorted from blood, collected in a trial of the OX40 agonist ivuxolimab. The receptors shown here come from an adult with an advanced solid tumor such as melanoma, head and neck, liver or kidney cancer.

The genes are TRBV27 and TRBJ2-7; D is ambiguous. The CDR3 totals 11 residues. Germline values: CDR1 MNHEY, CDR2 SMNVEV (reference sequence). With 9 bases removed from V and 3 bases from J, the gap between germline ends came to 9 bases. The DNA of the CDR3 is TGTGCCAGTAATATGGGCTACGAGCAGTACTTC. Translation gives CASNMGYEQYF.

This clone was seen a single time. The chain uses TRBV11-2 and TRBJ2-7; tentative D call: TRBD2 (6 bases). This CDR3 contains 14 residues. V was pared by 1 base and J by 2 bases, with 9 bases between. The germline V gene has CDR1 SGHAT and CDR2 FQNNGV. The CDR3 spells CASSLGAGTYEQYF. As DNA, the CDR3 is TGTGCCAGCAGCTTAGGGGCGGGAACCTACGAGCAGTACTTC.

This clone appeared a few times. The chain links TRBV19 to TRBJ2-1; D may be TRBD2 (5 bases). This CDR3 comprises 16 residues. Germline CDR1 and CDR2: LNHDA and SQIVND (reference sequence). The V gene lost 9 bases and the J gene lost 2 bases, with 20 bases spanning the gap. CDR3 sequence: CASSGPSAEPYNEQFF. The CDR3 nucleotides read TGTGCCAGCAGCGGTCCCAGCGCCGAACCCTACAATGAGCAGTTCTTC.

The chain couples TRBV28 to TRBJ2-7, with 7 bases aligning to TRBD1. This CDR3 has 14 residues. V was clipped by 9 bases and J by 0 bases; unmatched bases: 8. The germline CDR1 and CDR2 sequences are MDHEN and SYDVKM. The CDR3 coding sequence is TGTGCCAGAGAAAAGAGGGGGCACTCCTACGAGCAGTACTTC. Translated: CAREKRGHSYEQYF.